The sequence of this TCR beta chain was determined in a study of T cells in Graves' hyperthyroidism and ophthalmopathy. Findings and limits, study-wide: In validation, the model predicted ophthalmopathy. These predictions came a median about 6.2 months before onset.

It was considered stable Graves' hyperthyroidism when ophthalmopathy did not progress within 18 months. PBMCs were sourced from less than 13 ml fresh peripheral blood. V gave up 5 bases and J gave up 2 bases, with 15 bases separating them. CDR3 length equals 16 residues. Germline-derived CDR1 and CDR2 are SNHLY and FYNNEI. RNA transcripts provided the source from which TCR beta CDR3 regions were amplified. First-round RT-PCR with HTBI primers amplified the TCR CDR3 region. TCRdb analysed the multiplex PCR reads with MiXCR anew, one entry per CDR3 protein. Of fewer than 800,000 distinct CDR3 sequences listed, around 15% are singletons. This clonotype has only a few counts. Its antigen remains unidentified.

The clonotype comes from a man younger than 30 with Graves' hyperthyroidism. The specimen sequenced was blood. The V and J genes are TRBV2 and TRBJ2-2; no clear D gene. CDR3 in DNA: TGTGCCAGCAGTTACACCCGACCCCTTAACACCGGGGAGCTGTTTTTT. It codes for CASSYTRPLNTGELFF.